This TCR beta chain was captured in a study of blood T cell repertoires in COVID-19. Whole-study context: Sites across the United States, Italy and Spain contributed samples from acute and convalescent COVID-19. PBMCs, B-cell-depleted T cells, or T cells were the source of the cDNA or gDNA that made up the material.

As handled by the study authors: From reference gene primer amplification, estimates of nucleated cell counts were derived. Profiled with immunoSEQ multiplex PCR; TCRdb holds only in-frame clones, not every one. V and J calls and clone size follow that table, whereas D and trimming were derived from the DNA. The repertoire holds about 170,000 clones, with approximately 90% as singletons. Germline V gene sequence: CDR1 SGHRS, CDR2 YFSETQ. Trimming pared 1 base from V and 0 bases from J, leaving 13 bases between. There are 16 residues in the CDR3. The origin of this receptor is a man between 18 and 29 years old with active or convalescent COVID-19. Specimen: peripheral blood. This chain uses TRBV5-1 with TRBJ1-1; D possibly corresponds to TRBD1 (6 bases). CDR3 region: CASSLQVGDMNTEAFF. CDR3 nucleotide sequence: TGCGCCAGCAGCTTGCAGGTAGGGGACATGAACACTGAAGCTTTCTTT.